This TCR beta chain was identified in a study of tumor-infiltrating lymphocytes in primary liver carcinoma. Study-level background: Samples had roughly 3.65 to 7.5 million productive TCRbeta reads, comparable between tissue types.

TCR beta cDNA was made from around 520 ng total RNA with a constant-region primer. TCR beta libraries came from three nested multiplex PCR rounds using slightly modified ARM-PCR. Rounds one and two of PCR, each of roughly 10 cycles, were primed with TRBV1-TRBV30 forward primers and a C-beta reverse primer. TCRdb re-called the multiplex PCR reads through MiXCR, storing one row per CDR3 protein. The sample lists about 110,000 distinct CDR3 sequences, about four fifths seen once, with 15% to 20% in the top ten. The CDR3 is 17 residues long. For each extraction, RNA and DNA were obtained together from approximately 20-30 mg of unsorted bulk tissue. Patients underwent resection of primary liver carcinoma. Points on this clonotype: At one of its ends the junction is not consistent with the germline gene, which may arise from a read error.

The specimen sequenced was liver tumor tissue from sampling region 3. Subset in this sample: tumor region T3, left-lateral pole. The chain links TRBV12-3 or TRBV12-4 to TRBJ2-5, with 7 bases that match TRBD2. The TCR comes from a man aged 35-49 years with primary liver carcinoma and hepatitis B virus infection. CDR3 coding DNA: TGTGCCAGAAGTTTAGGACTAGTGGGAGGGCCATGGGAGACCCAGTATTTC. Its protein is CARSLGLVGGPWETQYF.